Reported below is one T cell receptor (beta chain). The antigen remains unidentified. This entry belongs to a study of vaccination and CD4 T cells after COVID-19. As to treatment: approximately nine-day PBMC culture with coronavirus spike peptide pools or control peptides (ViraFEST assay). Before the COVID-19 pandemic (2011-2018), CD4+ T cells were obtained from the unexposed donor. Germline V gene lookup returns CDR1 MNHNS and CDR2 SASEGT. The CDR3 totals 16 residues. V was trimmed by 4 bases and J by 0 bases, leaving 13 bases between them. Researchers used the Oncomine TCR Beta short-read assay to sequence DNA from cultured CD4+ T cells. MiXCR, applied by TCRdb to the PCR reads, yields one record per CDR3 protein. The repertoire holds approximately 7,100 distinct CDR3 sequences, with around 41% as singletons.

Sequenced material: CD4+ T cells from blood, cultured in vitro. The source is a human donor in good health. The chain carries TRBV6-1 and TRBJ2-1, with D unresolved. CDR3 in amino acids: CASSATTEPSYNEQFF. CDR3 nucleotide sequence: TGTGCCAGCAGTGCCACCACCGAGCCCTCCTACAATGAGCAGTTCTTC.